What follows are 7 T cell receptor beta chains derived from one specimen sequenced in a study of CD8 T cells in ankylosing spondylitis. Overall study findings and caveats: Roughly eight highly homologous variants made up a TCR beta motif that seemed to typify ankylosing spondylitis blood.

Their antigens are not known. TCRdb used MiXCR to reprocess the 5' RACE reads, holding one entry per CDR3 protein. The sample shows 670,000 or so distinct CDR3 sequences, 19% of them seen only once. The material sequenced was blood, either unsorted or a sorted T cell fraction (not recorded which). These receptor sequences come from a male donor with ankylosing spondylitis.

Of note for this clonotype: One end of the junction is discordant with germline, which a read error may explain. The V call is TRBV12-3 or TRBV12-4, the J call TRBJ2-1; D unclear. The CDR3 runs 14 residues. The chain's CDR3 is CASSPLSSSIPLVF. The DNA of the CDR3 is TGTGCCAGCAGCCCCCTGAGTAGCTCGATCCCATTGGTCTTC.

The CDR3 reads CASRRGTAEPQHF. The CDR3 DNA follows: TGTGCCTCACGGCGGGGGACTGCTGAGCCCCAGCATTTT. The chain is built from TRBV15 and TRBJ1-5; possibly TRBD1 for D (5 bases). The CDR3 loop spans 13 amino acids. V lost 11 bases, J lost 8 bases, and 19 bases lay in between. Looked up from germline, CDR1 is LNHNV and CDR2 is YYDKDF (reference sequence).

This clonotype has only a few counts. V gene TRBV2 combines with J gene TRBJ1-1, with 8 bases identical to TRBD1. Trimming cost V 6 bases and J 10 bases; bases outside gene matches: 13. There are 14 residues in the CDR3. Germline V gene data show CDR1 as SNHLY and CDR2 as FYNNEI. The CDR3 region is CASSGQGVVVRAFF. DNA for the CDR3: TGTGCCAGCAGCGGACAGGGTGTCGTGGTCCGAGCTTTCTTT.

The chain has TRBV27 and TRBJ1-6; 10 bases align to TRBD1. Germline loops: CDR1 MNHEY, CDR2 SMNVEV (reference sequence). The CDR3 covers 16 residues. Germline trimming cut 6 bases from V and 4 bases from J; bases unmatched to any gene: 6. The CDR3 nucleotides are TGTGCCAGCAGCGGACAGGGGGAGGAGTATAATTCACCCCTCCACTTT. It encodes CASSGQGEEYNSPLHF.

This clonotype was counted between two and nine times. The chain couples TRBV4-1 to TRBJ2-3, with 7 nucleotides matching TRBD1. The germline V gene encodes CDR1 MGHRA and CDR2 YSYEKL. The CDR3 is 15 amino acids. V gave up 4 bases and J gave up 0 bases; unmatched junction bases: 4. The CDR3 reads CASSRRTGSTDTQYF. The CDR3 DNA reads TGCGCCAGCAGCCGGAGGACAGGAAGCACAGATACGCAGTATTTT.

This clonotype came up a few times. V and J are TRBV6-1 and TRBJ2-3; D not resolved. This CDR3 contains 15 residues. Germline V lookup: CDR1 MNHNS, CDR2 SASEGT. V dropped 7 bases and J dropped 6 bases, with 20 bases sitting between them. The chain's CDR3 is CASTPSRPPGDTQYF. In DNA, the CDR3 is TGTGCCAGCACTCCATCAAGGCCCCCTGGGGATACGCAGTATTTT.

The chain has TRBV15 and TRBJ2-7, with 11 bases lining up with TRBD1. The CDR3 length is 16 residues. V lost 5 bases and J lost 7; bases outside the gene matches: 13. Germline V gene lookup returns CDR1 LNHNV and CDR2 YYDKDF (reference sequence). The CDR3 is CATSGTGTGGLREQYF. As DNA, the CDR3 is TGTGCCACCAGCGGAACCGGGACAGGGGGTCTTCGGGAGCAGTACTTC.